The 21 T cell receptor beta chains below were found in one sample sequenced in a study of breast tumors, draining lymph nodes, adjacent tissues. TCRdb analysed the multiplex PCR reads with MiXCR anew, one entry per CDR3 protein. This table has roughly 220,000 distinct CDR3 sequences, around 34% appearing once. The lymph nodes were axillary draining lymph nodes from breast cancer patients. Sequenced sample: axillary lymph node tissue. The receptor source for this set is a female donor with breast cancer. Some clones in this sample may be carry-over from other donors' samples.

About this clonotype itself: This sequence may be a read error, since a much larger clone differs from it by one base. The chain joins TRBV6-5 to TRBJ2-1, with D unclear. CDR1 and CDR2 (germline): MNHEY, SVGAGI. Trimming took off 6 bases at V and 6 bases at J, with 9 bases between the two ends. The CDR3 has 12 residues. The DNA of the CDR3 is TGTGCCAGCAGCCATAGGCCCAATGAGCAGTTCTTC. Protein sequence: CASSHRPNEQFF.

In this sample, this clonotype turned up many times. V and J are TRBV2 and TRBJ2-7, with a weak D call TRBD2 (5 bases). V lost 6 bases and J 0 bases, leaving 12 bases between the germline ends. CDR1 SNHLY and CDR2 FYNNEI come from the germline V gene. The CDR3 is made up of 14 amino acids. CDR3 protein: CASREVAYSYEQYF. The CDR3 DNA sequence: TGTGCCAGCAGGGAGGTCGCTTACTCCTACGAGCAGTACTTC.

As regards this clonotype: One end of the junction is discordant with germline, which a read error may explain. This chain joins TRBV6-4 and TRBJ2-4; no definite D call. In germline, CDR1 is MRHNA, CDR2 SNTAGT. This CDR3 is built from 15 residues. The CDR3 DNA reads TGTGCCAGCAGTTACTCGACCGGGTCCAAAAACATTCAGTACTTC. It encodes CASSYSTGSKNIQYF.

On this clonotype: This may be a read error, as it is one base from a much larger clone. The V call is TRBV11-3, the J call TRBJ2-1; D ambiguous. CDR1 is SGHNT, CDR2 YENEEA, per germline. The CDR3 is made up of 13 amino acids. V lost 2 bases and J lost 9, with 11 bases in between. The CDR3 loop reads CASSLSDNTEQFF. The CDR3 region has the DNA TGTGCCAGCAGCTTAAGCGACAACACTGAGCAGTTCTTC.

This clonotype was recorded at least ten times. The chain has TRBV6-5 and TRBJ2-5, with D unresolved. Germline V lookup: CDR1 MNHEY, CDR2 SVGAGI. Trimming cost V 5 bases and J 1 base, with 8 bases left between them. This CDR3 is built from 13 residues. CDR3 residues: CASSLRVQETQYF. In nucleotides, the CDR3 is TGTGCCAGCAGTCTCCGGGTCCAAGAGACCCAGTACTTC.

This clonotype was counted many times. The chain combines TRBV12-3 or TRBV12-4 with TRBJ2-5, with no clear D. CDR3 size: 13 residues. V lost 3 bases and J 3 bases, leaving 8 bases between the germline ends. CDR3 sequence (DNA): TGTGCCAGCAGTTTTGGGGTAGAAGAGACCCAGTACTTC. Protein product: CASSFGVEETQYF.

This chain joins TRBV11-3 and TRBJ2-2; D gene ambiguous. V lost 0 bases and J lost 6, with 14 bases in between. The CDR3 is 16 amino acids. Germline V CDR1 and CDR2: SGHNT, YENEEA. CDR3 loop: CASSLEASSNAGELFF. In nucleotides, the CDR3 is TGTGCCAGCAGCTTAGAGGCTTCATCTAACGCCGGGGAGCTGTTTTTT.

This clonotype was seen at least ten times. The chain carries TRBV5-6 and TRBJ1-2; TRBD1 matches at 11 bases. V shed 1 base and J 4 bases; nucleotides not matched to a gene: 3. In germline, CDR1 is SGHDT, CDR2 YYEEEE. This CDR3 has 15 residues. The CDR3 region is CASSLLGQGGYGYTF. The CDR3 DNA sequence: TGTGCCAGCAGCTTGTTGGGACAGGGGGGCTATGGCTACACCTTC. Supplemented by reference TRBV5-6 and TRBJ1-2, the full variable domain reads DAGVTQSPTHLIKTRGQQVTLRCSPKSGHDTVSWYQQALGQGPQFIFQYYEEEERQRGNFPDRFSGHQFPNYSSELNVNALLLGDSALYLCASSLLGQGGYGYTFGSGTRLTVV.

This clonotype was detected only a few times. This sequence may be a read error, since a much larger clone differs from it by one base. The gene calls are TRBV5-1 and TRBJ2-7; unclear D gene. CDR1 and CDR2 from the germline V gene are SGHRS and YFSETQ. This CDR3 is 13 amino acids long. This CDR3 is CASSLGVGYDQYF. The CDR3 region has the DNA TGCGCCAGCAGCTTGGGGGTGGGGTACGACCAGTACTTC. Together with reference TRBV5-1 and TRBJ2-7, the CDR3 gives the full variable domain: KAGVTQTPRYLIKTRGQQVTLSCSPISGHRSVSWYQQTPGQGLQFLFEYFSETQRNKGNFPGRFSGRQFSNSRSEMNVSTLELGDSALYLCASSLGVGYDQYFGPGTRLTVT.

The chain employs TRBV2 and TRBJ1-4; perhaps TRBD1 as D (6 bases). The CDR3 runs 14 residues. Germline V gene sequence: CDR1 SNHLY, CDR2 FYNNEI. Trimming stripped 4 bases from V and 8 bases from J, with 14 bases between. CDR3 DNA sequence: TGTGCCAGCAGTGCGGGGGTCGGGGGCGAAAAACTGTTTTTT. Its protein product is CASSAGVGGEKLFF.

The chain is built from TRBV7-9 and TRBJ2-3; TRBD2 aligns across 7 bases. The CDR3 is 16 amino acids. The V and J ends lost 5 bases and 6 bases, in that order; junction bases with no gene match: 14. The germline V gene encodes CDR1 SEHNR and CDR2 FQNEAQ (reference sequence). CDR3 protein: CASSLTRDYRLDTQYF. The DNA for the CDR3 is TGTGCCAGCAGCCTAACTCGGGACTACCGGTTGGATACGCAGTATTTT. The full variable domain, in which reference TRBV7-9 and TRBJ2-3 provide the parts outside the CDR3, is DTGVSQNPRHKITKRGQNVTFRCDPISEHNRLYWYRQTLGQGPEFLTYFQNEAQLEKSRLLSDRFSAERPKGSFSTLEIQRTEQGDSAMYLCASSLTRDYRLDTQYFGPGTRLTVL.

At least ten counts were recorded for this clonotype. The rearrangement links TRBV3-1 to TRBJ2-7; D tentatively reads TRBD1 or TRBD2 (5 bases each). This CDR3 has 15 amino acids. The V end lost 1 base, the J end lost 1 base, and 11 bases lay between the germline ends. The germline CDR1 and CDR2 sequences are LGHDT and YNNKEL (reference sequence). As DNA, the CDR3 is TGTGCCAGCAGCCAAGCCCCGGGGCCTTCCTACGAGCAGTACTTC. It encodes CASSQAPGPSYEQYF.

This clonotype was counted only a few times. The chain joins TRBV6-5 to TRBJ2-1; no reliable D call. V lost 3 bases to trimming and J lost 6 bases, with 12 bases between them. Per the germline V gene, CDR1 is MNHEY and CDR2 is SVGAGI. This CDR3 is built from 14 residues. The CDR3 sequence is CASSYMGRSNEQFF. CDR3 DNA sequence: TGTGCCAGCAGTTATATGGGCCGCTCCAATGAGCAGTTCTTC.

At least ten counts were recorded for this clonotype. The chain is built from TRBV7-2 and TRBJ2-1; the D gene is possibly TRBD1 (5 bases). The CDR3 sequence is 11 residues long. The V and J ends lost 4 bases and 10 bases respectively, with 8 bases between them. Germline V CDR1 and CDR2: SGHTA, FQGNSA. The DNA of the CDR3 is TGTGCCAGCAGCTCCCGACAGGAGCAGTTCTTC. Its protein is CASSSRQEQFF.

This clonotype was seen at least ten times. This chain connects TRBV7-2 to TRBJ2-1; possible D gene TRBD2, 5 bases. In germline, CDR1 is SGHTA, CDR2 FQGNSA. The CDR3 has 11 amino acids. The germline V and J ends were trimmed by 11 bases and 6 bases, with 11 bases remaining between them. This CDR3 reads CALGSGNEQFF. DNA of the CDR3: TGTGCCCTCGGCAGCGGCAATGAGCAGTTCTTC.

There are many counts of this clonotype. This chain connects TRBV28 to TRBJ1-2; 12 nucleotides align to TRBD1. The CDR3 covers 13 residues. V was pared by 6 bases and J by 6 bases, with 2 bases of the junction left unmatched. Germline CDR1 and CDR2: MDHEN and SYDVKM. The CDR3 DNA follows: TGTGCCAGCAGGGGGACAGGGGGCGATGGCTACACCTTC. Its protein is CASRGTGGDGYTF.

Concerning this clonotype: This may be a read error: a much more frequent sequence differs by one nucleotide. The V gene is TRBV5-1, the J gene TRBJ2-3; tentatively, D is TRBD1 (6 bases). Per the germline V gene, CDR1 is SGHRS and CDR2 is YFSETQ. Trimming removed 6 bases from V and 6 bases from J, with 20 bases in between. CDR3 length: 15 amino acids. CDR3 in amino acids: CASNPGTSPSDTQYF. For the CDR3, the DNA is TGCGCCAGCAACCCGGGGACATCCCCATCGGATACGCAGTATTTT.

This clonotype was recorded at least ten times. This chain joins TRBV2 and TRBJ2-7; D possibly corresponds to TRBD2 (6 bases). The V end lost 7 bases, the J end lost 5 bases, and 18 bases lay between the germline ends. Germline V gene lookup returns CDR1 SNHLY and CDR2 FYNNEI. The CDR3 extends over 14 amino acids. In nucleotides, the CDR3 is TGTGCCAGCACTGAGAGGGAGGTTAACAACGAGCAGTACTTC. Residues: CASTEREVNNEQYF.

V usage is TRBV20-1 and J usage is TRBJ1-4; 7 bases line up with TRBD1. The CDR3 extends over 17 amino acids. The ends lost 6 bases at V and 0 bases at J; junction bases unmatched: 13. Germline CDR1 DFQATT, CDR2 SNEGSKA (reference sequence). Written as DNA, the CDR3 is TGCAGTGCAGAACTAGCGGGGACAGATGCAACTAATGAAAAACTGTTTTTT. This sequence encodes CSAELAGTDATNEKLFF.

This clonotype was seen at least ten times. This chain connects TRBV7-2 to TRBJ1-2; 9 bases agree with TRBD1. CDR3 length: 15 amino acids. The V and J ends lost 2 bases and 8 bases, in that order; junction bases with no gene match: 9. Germline assignment: CDR1 SGHTA and CDR2 FQGNSA. The CDR3 region has the DNA TGTGCCAGCAGCTTATTCCCGACAGGGGGTGGCGGCTACACCTTC. Encoded protein: CASSLFPTGGGGYTF.

This clonotype has a count of ten or more. The rearrangement links TRBV10-3 to TRBJ2-6; D not resolved. The germline V gene has CDR1 ENHRY and CDR2 SYGVKD. V was trimmed by 2 bases and J by 2 bases, leaving 4 bases between them. This CDR3 has 14 amino acids. The CDR3 loop is CAISEHTGANVLTF. CDR3 sequence (DNA): TGTGCCATCAGTGAGCACACTGGGGCCAACGTCCTGACTTTC.